The rows below give T cell receptor beta chains drawn from one sample of a study of T cell responses to AZD1222 COVID-19 vaccine. The protocol was immunoSEQ multiplex PCR, while the TCRdb copy is restricted to in-frame clones and leaves out a portion. The sample includes around 110,000 clones, roughly 87% seen only once; the top ten take 6.5% to 8.5%. Sequences were derived from peripheral blood, sampled on day 0 of AZD1222 vaccination. The receptors shown here come from an adult in good health. CDR3s include the opening cysteine and the closing phenylalanine or tryptophan. D genes are given only for firm matches. The size of a clone is reported for some rows only, either as once, few or many, or as a class for expanded clones.

d_call	j_call	v_call	clone_size	cdr3_nt	cdr3_aa
TRBD2	TRBJ2-5	TRBV10-3	NA	TGTGCCATCAGTGAATGGGGAGGACTAGCGACCACTCAAGAGACCCAGTACTTC	CAISEWGGLATTQETQYF
NA	TRBJ2-2	TRBV7-3	NA	TGTGCCAGCAGCTTACCGGGGGGCATCACCGGGGAGCTGTTTTTT	CASSLPGGITGELFF
NA	TRBJ2-3	TRBV7-3	NA	TGTGCCAGCAGCTTATTTGGGGGCCTATTCACAGATACGCAGTATTTT	CASSLFGGLFTDTQYF
NA	TRBJ2-7	TRBV7-6	few	TGTGCCAGCAGCTTAGAATCCCGCGGCGAGCAGTACTTC	CASSLESRGEQYF
TRBD1	TRBJ1-1	TRBV7-3	NA	TGTGCCAGCAGCCCCAACAGGGGGAACACTGAAGCTTTCTTT	CASSPNRGNTEAFF
NA	TRBJ1-5	TRBV6-5	once	TGTGCCAGCAACCCTTTGGACAGCAATCAGCCCCAGCATTTT	CASNPLDSNQPQHF
NA	TRBJ2-3	TRBV30	NA	TGTGCCTGGAGTGTGCTACCTACGCAGTATTTT	CAWSVLPTQYF
NA	TRBJ1-5	TRBV5-1	NA	TGCGCCAGCAGCTGGGCAGGGGATGAGCCCCAGCATTTT	CASSWAGDEPQHF
NA	TRBJ1-1	TRBV28	NA	TGTGCCAGCACCCCTCCGGCAGAACACACTGAAGCTTTCTTT	CASTPPAEHTEAFF
TRBD2	TRBJ2-7	TRBV27	NA	TGTGCCAGCAAACTAGCGGGAGAGGGCTCCTACGAGCAGTACTTC	CASKLAGEGSYEQYF
NA	TRBJ2-3	TRBV19	NA	TGTGCCAGTAGTCCGACGGCTGGGGCCTTTCTAGATACGCAGTATTTT	CASSPTAGAFLDTQYF
NA	TRBJ1-1	TRBV7-3	NA	TGTGCCAGCAGCTTCCGACAGACAAAGCTGGTTCGGTTT	CASSFRQTKLVRF
NA	TRBJ1-4	TRBV5-1	NA	TGCGCCAGCAGCTGGGGACCGGGGGTAGGTGGTGAAAAACTGTTTTTT	CASSWGPGVGGEKLFF
NA	TRBJ2-2	TRBV19	NA	TGTGCCAGTAGTTTCACGGGATTGAACACCGGGGAGCTGTTTTTT	CASSFTGLNTGELFF
NA	TRBJ2-3	TRBV4-1	NA	TGCGCCAGCAGCCAAGGGCAGGGGTGGGACACAGATACGCAGTATTTT	CASSQGQGWDTDTQYF
TRBD1	TRBJ1-1	TRBV11-1	NA	TGTGCCAGTACGACAGGGACTATGAACACTGAAGCTTTCTTT	CASTTGTMNTEAFF
TRBD2	TRBJ2-1	TRBV6-5	NA	TGTGCCAGCAGTTCACGGGGGGGCCTGTATGAGCAGTTCTTC	CASSSRGGLYEQFF
NA	TRBJ2-4	TRBV5-1	few	TGCGCCAGCAGCTTCGGGTTGCGGGGTTCTACCAAAAACATTCAGTACTTC	CASSFGLRGSTKNIQYF
NA	TRBJ2-6	TRBV7-3	NA	TGTGCCAGCAGCCCCTCGACGGGAAGCTCTGGGGCCAACGTCCTGACTTTC	CASSPSTGSSGANVLTF
NA	TRBJ2-6	TRBV18	NA	TGTGCCAGCTCACCACCGGCAGGTGGGGCCAACGTCCTGACTTTC	CASSPPAGGANVLTF
NA	TRBJ2-7	TRBV28	NA	TGTGCCAGCAGGGCGGGACCCTACGAGCAGTACTTC	CASRAGPYEQYF
TRBD1	TRBJ1-1	TRBV19	NA	TGTGCCAGTAGTCCTCAGGGGGCAATGAACACTGAAGCTTTCTTT	CASSPQGAMNTEAFF
TRBD2	TRBJ2-2	TRBV5-8	NA	TGTGCCAGCAGCTATGATCCATCACGACTAGCGGTGGTGAACACCGGGGAGCTGTTTTTT	CASSYDPSRLAVVNTGELFF
TRBD1	TRBJ2-7	TRBV11-3	NA	TGTGCCAGCAGCTTAACAGGGGGGCACGAGCAGTACTTC	CASSLTGGHEQYF
NA	TRBJ1-1	TRBV7-9	once	TGTGCCAGCAGCCGTGTTACTCCAGAGCTCTTGAACACTGAAGCTTTCTTT	CASSRVTPELLNTEAFF
NA	TRBJ1-1	TRBV18	NA	TGTGCCAGCTCACCACCAATGGGGGGAAAGGGGAACACTGAAGCTTTCTTT	CASSPPMGGKGNTEAFF
TRBD1	TRBJ2-3	TRBV6-2/TRBV6-3	few	TGTGCCAGCAGTTCCCCACTCGGACAGGGCCGAGATACGCAGTATTTT	CASSSPLGQGRDTQYF
NA	TRBJ1-2	TRBV7-9	NA	TGTGCCAGCAGCCGACTTAACCCAGGCTACACCTTC	CASSRLNPGYTF